These 17 T cell receptor beta chains share one sample of origin, sequenced in a study of CXCR3-negative and CXCR3-positive naive CD8 T cells. UMI labels and 5' RACE were used to prepare the TRB cDNA libraries. TCRdb re-called the 5' RACE reads and catalogs CDR3 proteins one per entry, DNA excluded. The listing contains 130,000 to 150,000 distinct CDR3 sequences. Findings and limits, study-wide: CXCR3-positive naive cells had more hydrophobic TRB CDR3s than CXCR3-negative naive cells.

The antigens for these receptors are not known. Sequencing was performed on naive CXCR3+ CD8+ T cells from blood. Subset indicated: CD45RO-CCR7+CD27+CD95- naive CD8+ T cells expressing CXCR3 (TNR3+). These receptors were taken from a human donor in good health. Some clones in this sample may be carry-over from other donors' samples.

V usage is TRBV12-3 or TRBV12-4 and J usage is TRBJ2-3; the TRBD2 assignment by TCRdb is unverifiable without DNA. The CDR3 is made up of 14 amino acids. The CDR3 sequence: CASQTSISTDTQYF.

The gene calls are TRBV3-1 and TRBJ2-7; TCRdb outputs TRBD2, but without DNA this stays unchecked. Germline assignment: CDR1 LGHDT and CDR2 YNNKEL (reference sequence). The CDR3 runs to 15 residues. CDR3 in amino acids: CASSQDLSGGCEQYF.

The V call is TRBV2, the J call TRBJ1-2; the D call of TRBD1 rests on TCRdb alone, since no DNA is present to check it. Germline V gene sequence: CDR1 SNHLY, CDR2 FYNNEI. The length of the CDR3 is 13 residues. This CDR3 reads CASTGTANYGYTF.

This sequence joins TRBV27 and TRBJ2-7; with no DNA, the TCRdb D assignment of TRBD1 cannot be verified. This CDR3 comprises 15 residues. CDR1 and CDR2 (germline): MNHEY, SMNVEV (reference sequence). The CDR3 sequence is CASSPPGQGLYEQYF.

The gene calls are TRBV12-5 and TRBJ1-5. The CDR3 contains 12 residues. Looked up from germline, CDR1 is LGHNT and CDR2 is FRNRAP. CDR3 amino acids: CASGSTNQPQHF.

The chain combines TRBV29-1 with TRBJ2-7; TCRdb's D call of TRBD1 is untestable without DNA. The germline gives CDR1 SQVTM, CDR2 ANQGSEA. The CDR3 is 13 amino acids. The chain's CDR3 is CSALGTGSHEQYF.

The chain has TRBV7-8 and TRBJ1-2. This CDR3 is 17 amino acids long. Germline V gene lookup returns CDR1 SGHVS and CDR2 FQNEAQ. The CDR3 protein is CASSPLLQGPGDYGYTF.

This rearrangement joins TRBV6-4 to TRBJ2-7; TCRdb gives TRBD2 as the D gene, but with no DNA this cannot be confirmed. This CDR3 region has 17 residues. Germline assignment: CDR1 MRHNA and CDR2 SNTAGT. CDR3 sequence reads: CASSEEVRAGEDGEQYF.

CDR3: CSASQLVAYEQYF. The chain employs TRBV20-1 and TRBJ2-7; TCRdb returns TRBD2, unconfirmable since there is no DNA. The CDR3 sequence is 13 residues long. Looked up from germline, CDR1 is DFQATT and CDR2 is SNEGSKA (reference sequence).

The rearrangement joins TRBV29-1 to TRBJ2-7; TCRdb's assignment of TRBD1 cannot be checked, as there is no DNA. Looked up from germline, CDR1 is SQVTM and CDR2 is ANQGSEA. There are 13 residues in the CDR3. CDR3 loop: CSMPVSPGYEQYF.

The chain combines TRBV4-1 with TRBJ2-7. The CDR3 totals 14 residues. Germline V gene lookup returns CDR1 MGHRA and CDR2 YSYEKL. CDR3 amino acids: CASSQVPGPYEQYF.

The chain has TRBV5-1 and TRBJ2-7; the TCRdb D gene call, TRBD2, has no DNA to confirm it. The CDR3 sequence is 12 residues long. The germline gives CDR1 SGHRS, CDR2 YFSETQ. The CDR3: CASSLVASEQYF.

This sequence joins TRBV5-6 and TRBJ1-1. The germline V gene has CDR1 SGHDT and CDR2 YYEEEE. The CDR3 is made up of 13 amino acids. CDR3 residues: CASSSAGNTEAFF.

This rearrangement joins TRBV7-9 to TRBJ1-1. Germline V gene lookup returns CDR1 SEHNR and CDR2 FQNEAQ (reference sequence). The CDR3 is 15 amino acids. The CDR3 sequence is CASSNLTTRNTEAFF. Drawing the rest from reference TRBV7-9 and TRBJ1-1, the complete variable domain is DTGVSQNPRHKITKRGQNVTFRCDPISEHNRLYWYRQTLGQGPEFLTYFQNEAQLEKSRLLSDRFSAERPKGSFSTLEIQRTEQGDSAMYLCASSNLTTRNTEAFFGQGTRLTVV.

V gene TRBV28 combines with J gene TRBJ1-1; the TCRdb call, TRBD1, lacks DNA for checking. The CDR3 is 14 amino acids. Germline V lookup: CDR1 MDHEN, CDR2 SYDVKM. The CDR3 here is CASSRDGGDTEAFF.

The J gene is TRBJ2-5, the V gene TRBV7-9; the TCRdb D gene call, TRBD2, has no DNA to confirm it. CDR3 length: 16 residues. CDR1 is SEHNR and CDR2 is FQNEAQ in the germline V gene (reference sequence). The CDR3 reads CASSLTSGGATETQYF.

The gene calls are TRBV12-3 or TRBV12-4 and TRBJ1-1; the TCRdb D gene call, TRBD1, has no DNA to confirm it. The CDR3 spans 15 residues. The chain's CDR3 is CASSAAGQGATEAFF.